A selection of T cell receptor beta chains follows, all from one sample in a study of cytomegalovirus exposure and HLA in healthy donors. The protocol was immunoSEQ multiplex PCR, while the TCRdb copy is restricted to in-frame clones and leaves out a portion. The sample lists roughly 57,000 clones; around 93% were seen once. Material: PBMCs. These TCRs come from a woman between 18 and 29 years old in good health and CMV-seropositive. CDR3s include the opening cysteine and the closing phenylalanine or tryptophan. D genes are given only for firm matches. Clone size is stated in some rows and not others, as once, few, many or a class when expanded.

V	size	J	D	CDR3	DNA
TRBV9	once	TRBJ2-1	TRBD2	CASSGRAGGTNEQFF	TGTGCCAGCAGCGGGCGGGCGGGGGGAACAAATGAGCAGTTCTTC
TRBV6-6	-	TRBJ1-1	-	CASSYTHQGEAFF	TGTGCCAGCAGTTACACCCACCAGGGTGAAGCTTTCTTT
TRBV5-1	-	TRBJ2-1	-	CASSSGASYNEQFF	TGCGCCAGCAGCTCAGGGGCTTCCTACAATGAGCAGTTCTTC
TRBV6-5	once	TRBJ2-7	TRBD1	CASSYRGQGVYEQYF	TGTGCCAGCAGTTACCGGGGACAGGGGGTCTACGAGCAGTACTTC
TRBV5-1	once	TRBJ1-1	-	CASRVGGVRDTEAFF	TGCGCCAGCAGGGTGGGGGGTGTGAGGGACACTGAAGCTTTCTTT
TRBV2	-	TRBJ1-2	-	CASSDRAGGYTF	TGTGCCAGCAGTGACAGGGCGGGGGGCTACACCTTC
TRBV28	-	TRBJ1-4	TRBD1	CASSRPTGGRFFGEKLFF	TGTGCCAGCAGTAGACCCACAGGGGGAAGGTTTTTTGGGGAAAAACTGTTTTTT
TRBV9	-	TRBJ2-7	-	CASSAGGGTGSYEQYF	TGTGCCAGCAGCGCTGGGGGGGGGACAGGCTCCTACGAGCAGTACTTC
TRBV28	-	TRBJ1-6	-	CASSLPPGSHSPLHF	TGTGCCAGCAGTTTACCCCCGGGGTCCCATTCACCCCTCCACTTT
TRBV5-1	-	TRBJ1-3	TRBD1	CASSLISGQVSGNTIYF	TGCGCCAGCAGCTTAATTAGCGGACAGGTCTCTGGAAACACCATATATTTT
TRBV11-3	-	TRBJ1-6	TRBD1	CASSADRGPNSPLHF	TGTGCCAGCAGCGCGGACAGGGGGCCCAATTCACCCCTCCACTTT
TRBV19	-	TRBJ1-2	-	CASSIDYMAGGYTF	TGTGCCAGTAGTATAGACTACATGGCCGGGGGCTACACCTTC
TRBV19	-	TRBJ1-5	TRBD1	CASSLTGQQPQHF	TGTGCCAGTAGTCTGACAGGGCAACAGCCCCAGCATTTT
TRBV5-1	-	TRBJ1-6	TRBD1	CASSSGQDLSPLHF	TGCGCCAGCAGCTCGGGACAGGACCTTTCACCCCTCCACTTT
TRBV14	-	TRBJ2-2	-	CASSLTAGSNTGELFF	TGTGCCAGCAGTTTAACGGCAGGGTCGAACACCGGGGAGCTGTTTTTT
TRBV30	-	TRBJ2-7	TRBD2	CAWSWGGTYEQYF	TGTGCCTGGAGTTGGGGGGGGACCTACGAGCAGTACTTC
TRBV19	-	TRBJ1-1	-	CASRDMGGTLMNTEAFF	TGTGCCAGTAGAGACATGGGGGGGACCCTCATGAACACTGAAGCTTTCTTT
TRBV2	-	TRBJ1-4	-	CASRRRERTNEKLFF	TGTGCCAGCAGACGCCGGGAGCGAACTAATGAAAAACTGTTTTTT
TRBV7-2	-	TRBJ2-1	-	CASSLGRRFYNEQFF	TGTGCCAGCAGCCTGGGCCGGAGGTTCTACAATGAGCAGTTCTTC
TRBV5-4	-	TRBJ2-3	TRBD2	CASSPFSGGRTDTQYF	TGTGCCAGCAGCCCCTTTAGCGGGGGACGCACAGATACGCAGTATTTT
TRBV29-1	-	TRBJ1-1	TRBD1	CSVVKTGQGSTEAFF	TGCAGCGTTGTAAAGACGGGACAGGGAAGCACTGAAGCTTTCTTT
TRBV19	-	TRBJ1-2	TRBD1	CASTSIGQGNYGYTF	TGTGCCAGTACCAGTATCGGACAGGGGAACTATGGCTACACCTTC
TRBV11-3	-	TRBJ2-1	TRBD2	CASSLDPPTSVVGSYNEQFF	TGTGCCAGCAGCTTAGATCCCCCAACTAGCGTAGTTGGCTCCTACAATGAGCAGTTCTTC
TRBV2	-	TRBJ1-6	TRBD1	CASSEALGQGVRRNSPLHF	TGTGCCAGCAGTGAAGCGCTTGGGCAGGGGGTCCGTCGAAATTCACCCCTCCACTTT
TRBV19	-	TRBJ2-1	-	CASSPWGPHNEQFF	TGTGCCAGTAGTCCTTGGGGGCCCCACAATGAGCAGTTCTTC
TRBV10-1	-	TRBJ1-5	-	CASSEDRNQPQHF	TGCGCCAGCAGTGAGGACAGAAATCAGCCCCAGCATTTT
TRBV2	-	TRBJ2-5	-	CASSDPGYQETQYF	TGTGCCAGCAGTGATCCCGGGTACCAAGAGACCCAGTACTTC
TRBV5-1	-	TRBJ2-3	TRBD2	CASSRGLAGGRETDTQYF	TGCGCCAGCAGCAGAGGACTAGCGGGGGGGCGAGAGACAGATACGCAGTATTTT
TRBV12-5	-	TRBJ1-1	TRBD1	CASGTGVSRPTEAFF	TGTGCTAGTGGGACAGGGGTATCCAGACCCACTGAAGCTTTCTTT
TRBV9	-	TRBJ2-1	TRBD2	CASSLEGLANEQFF	TGTGCCAGCAGTTTGGAGGGACTAGCGAATGAGCAGTTCTTC
TRBV18	-	TRBJ1-6	-	CASSETVYNSPLHF	TGTGCCAGCTCGGAAACAGTCTATAATTCACCCCTCCACTTT
TRBV4-1	-	TRBJ2-5	TRBD1	CASSQDKGGSETQYF	TGCGCCAGCAGCCAAGATAAAGGGGGCTCGGAGACCCAGTACTTC
TRBV4-3	-	TRBJ1-2	TRBD1	CASSTTGTAVYGYTF	TGCGCCAGCAGCACCACCGGGACAGCCGTCTATGGCTACACCTTC
TRBV4-1	-	TRBJ1-1	TRBD1	CASSQEQGSVEAFF	TGCGCCAGCAGCCAAGAACAGGGGTCCGTTGAAGCTTTCTTT
TRBV9	-	TRBJ2-1	-	CASSSLAYVSYNEQFF	TGTGCCAGCAGCTCCTTAGCCTACGTCTCCTACAATGAGCAGTTCTTC
TRBV10-3	-	TRBJ2-7	-	CATRGQEPYEQYF	TGTGCCACGCGGGGGCAGGAGCCCTACGAGCAGTACTTC
TRBV27	-	TRBJ2-3	TRBD1	CASSERQGFTDTQYF	TGTGCCAGCAGTGAAAGACAGGGGTTTACAGATACGCAGTATTTT
TRBV18	-	TRBJ1-1	-	CASSLGQMNTEAFF	TGTGCCAGCTCACTAGGACAGATGAACACTGAAGCTTTCTTT
TRBV6-4	few	TRBJ2-1	TRBD2	CASSDGGAYNEQFF	TGTGCCAGCAGTGACGGGGGGGCCTACAATGAGCAGTTCTTC
TRBV27	-	TRBJ2-2	-	CASRHNGGSNTGELFF	TGTGCCAGCAGGCATAACGGGGGTAGTAACACCGGGGAGCTGTTTTTT
TRBV11-1	-	TRBJ1-2	-	CASSIDGIYGYTF	TGTGCCAGCAGCATAGACGGGATCTATGGCTACACCTTC
TRBV7-8	once	TRBJ2-7	-	CASSPGTGVYEQYF	TGTGCCAGCAGTCCCGGGACTGGGGTCTATGAGCAGTACTTC
TRBV23-1	-	TRBJ1-1	TRBD1	CASIGTGEVDTEAFF	TGCGCCAGCATTGGGACAGGGGAGGTCGACACTGAAGCTTTCTTT
TRBV18	once	TRBJ1-5	-	CASSERAGDNQPQHF	TGTGCCAGCTCCGAAAGGGCAGGGGACAATCAGCCCCAGCATTTT
TRBV14	-	TRBJ2-6	-	CASSLPRDNLSGANVLTF	TGTGCCAGCAGCCTGCCTCGGGACAATCTCTCTGGGGCCAACGTCCTGACTTTC
TRBV7-2	few	TRBJ2-3	-	CASSFSELATDTQYF	TGTGCCAGCAGCTTTAGTGAACTAGCAACAGATACGCAGTATTTT
TRBV19	-	TRBJ1-5	TRBD1	CASKVQGGQPQHF	TGTGCCAGTAAGGTACAGGGGGGCCAGCCCCAGCATTTT
TRBV2	-	TRBJ2-3	-	CASRPQGVADTQYF	TGTGCCAGCAGACCACAGGGTGTCGCAGATACGCAGTATTTT
TRBV6-6	-	TRBJ2-1	TRBD1	CASSPPGQGTNEQFF	TGTGCCAGCAGTCCGCCGGGACAGGGGACGAATGAGCAGTTCTTC
TRBV7-2	-	TRBJ2-7	TRBD1	CASSYSWDSGYEQYF	TGTGCCAGCAGCTACTCTTGGGACAGTGGCTACGAGCAGTACTTC
TRBV7-9	-	TRBJ2-7	TRBD1	CASRAARQGAEQYF	TGTGCCAGCAGAGCCGCCCGCCAGGGGGCTGAGCAGTACTTC
TRBV11-1	-	TRBJ2-5	-	CASSFPGGETQYF	TGTGCCAGCAGCTTCCCCGGAGGGGAGACCCAGTACTTC
TRBV6-1	-	TRBJ2-5	TRBD2	CASSDPSSGQETQYF	TGTGCCAGCAGTGACCCCTCTAGCGGACAAGAGACCCAGTACTTC
TRBV7-9	-	TRBJ1-1	TRBD1	CASSFGQGNTEAFF	TGTGCCAGCAGCTTTGGACAGGGGAACACTGAAGCTTTCTTT
TRBV9	once	TRBJ2-1	-	CASSVDGSLGEQFF	TGTGCCAGCAGCGTCGATGGGAGTTTAGGGGAGCAGTTCTTC
TRBV30	-	TRBJ2-7	TRBD1	CAWSRQGYEQYF	TGTGCCTGGAGTCGACAGGGCTACGAGCAGTACTTC
TRBV2	few	TRBJ2-3	TRBD1	CARGGQKADTQYF	TGTGCGAGAGGGGGCCAGAAAGCAGATACGCAGTATTTT
TRBV28	-	TRBJ2-5	TRBD1	CASTGTGVLETQYF	TGTGCCAGCACCGGGACAGGGGTTTTAGAGACCCAGTACTTC
TRBV27	-	TRBJ1-5	-	CASSHRYSGLNQPQHF	TGTGCCAGCAGTCACCGGTACAGCGGGCTAAATCAGCCCCAGCATTTT
TRBV6-5	-	TRBJ2-1	-	CASSFPRAGGSNEQFF	TGTGCCAGCAGTTTCCCAAGGGCAGGGGGGAGCAATGAGCAGTTCTTC